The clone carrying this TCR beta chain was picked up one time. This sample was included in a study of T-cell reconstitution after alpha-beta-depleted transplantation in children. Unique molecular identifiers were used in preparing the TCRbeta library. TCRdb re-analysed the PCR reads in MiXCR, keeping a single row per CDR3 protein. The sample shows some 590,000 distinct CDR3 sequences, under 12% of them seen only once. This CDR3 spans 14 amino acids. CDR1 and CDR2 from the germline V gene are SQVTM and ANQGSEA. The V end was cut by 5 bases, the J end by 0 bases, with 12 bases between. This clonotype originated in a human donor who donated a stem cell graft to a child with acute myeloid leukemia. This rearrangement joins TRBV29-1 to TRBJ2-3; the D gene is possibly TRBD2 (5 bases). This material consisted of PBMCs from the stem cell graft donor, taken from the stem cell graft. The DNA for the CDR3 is TGCAGCGTTTCCCCCGGGGTCAGCACAGATACGCAGTATTTT. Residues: CSVSPGVSTDTQYF.